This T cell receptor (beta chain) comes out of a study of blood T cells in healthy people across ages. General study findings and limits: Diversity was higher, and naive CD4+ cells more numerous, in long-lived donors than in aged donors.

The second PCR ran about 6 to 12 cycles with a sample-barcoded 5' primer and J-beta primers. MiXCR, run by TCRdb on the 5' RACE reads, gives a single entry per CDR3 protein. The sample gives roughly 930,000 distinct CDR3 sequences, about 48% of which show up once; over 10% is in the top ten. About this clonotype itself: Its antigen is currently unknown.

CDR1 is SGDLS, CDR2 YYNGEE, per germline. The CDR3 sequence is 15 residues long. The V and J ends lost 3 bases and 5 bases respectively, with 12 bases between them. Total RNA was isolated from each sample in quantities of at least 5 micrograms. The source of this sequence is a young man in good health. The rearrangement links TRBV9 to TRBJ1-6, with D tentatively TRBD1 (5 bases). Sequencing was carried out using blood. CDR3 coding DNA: TGTGCCAGCAGCGAACGTGGGGGGGATAATTCACCCCTCCACTTT. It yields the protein CASSERGGDNSPLHF.